The next 5 T cell receptor beta chains were all read from a single sample in a study of post-analysis software for immune sequencing data. Notes on the study in general: Four or five TRBV segments were more frequent in patients than controls; TRBV5-6, TRBV5-1 and TRBV20-1 belonged to this group.

Unique molecular identifiers were present in the TCR beta cDNA libraries. TCRdb re-analysed the PCR reads in MiXCR, keeping a single row per CDR3 protein. This sample has hundreds of thousands of distinct CDR3 sequences, with roughly three fifths found just once. Their antigens are not known. Sequencing was carried out using blood. All receptors derive from a girl aged 2 to 10 with multiple sclerosis.

In DNA form, the CDR3 reads TGTGCCACCTTCGCGCTAGCATCTGATACGCAGTATTTT. Its protein product is CATFALASDTQYF. The chain recombines TRBV6-5 with TRBJ2-3; the D gene is possibly TRBD2 (5 bases). Deletions cut 10 bases from V and 6 bases from J, with 17 bases between. This CDR3 region has 13 residues. The germline V gene has CDR1 MNHEY and CDR2 SVGAGI.

This rearrangement joins TRBV10-1 to TRBJ2-1; 12 nucleotides agree with TRBD2. Germline-derived CDR1 and CDR2 are WNHNN and SYGVQD (reference sequence). The length of the CDR3 is 21 residues. The J segment lost 0 bases and the V segment lost 0 bases, leaving 12 bases of the junction unmatched. The CDR3 coding sequence is TGCGCCAGCAGTGAGTCCACACGGACTAGCGGGAATCACCCCTCCTACAATGAGCAGTTCTTC. It yields the protein CASSESTRTSGNHPSYNEQFF.

The chain has TRBV5-1 and TRBJ2-7; D remains unclear. The V gene lost 1 base and the J gene lost 2 bases, with 7 bases spanning the gap. Germline lookup yields CDR1 SGHRS and CDR2 YFSETQ. The CDR3 is made up of 13 amino acids. CDR3 sequence: CASSLTKAYEQYF. The CDR3 DNA reads TGCGCCAGCAGCTTGACGAAGGCCTACGAGCAGTACTTC.

The chain uses TRBV28 and TRBJ1-5; D unresolved. The CDR3 covers 15 residues. Trimming shortened V by 2 bases and J by 3 bases, and 11 bases separated the two germline ends. Germline V gene sequence: CDR1 MDHEN, CDR2 SYDVKM. The CDR3, as DNA: TGTGCCAGCAGTTTAGACACGGCGTCCAATCAGCCCCAGCATTTT. Its protein product is CASSLDTASNQPQHF.

This clonotype was observed a handful of times. This chain joins TRBV10-3 and TRBJ2-1; D remains ambiguous. The CDR3 extends over 14 amino acids. V was pared by 7 bases and J by 8 bases, with 18 bases between. Germline V gives CDR1 ENHRY, CDR2 SYGVKD. The CDR3 protein is CAITPAAPGHEQFF. As DNA, the CDR3 is TGTGCCATCACCCCGGCGGCCCCAGGACATGAGCAGTTCTTC.